This T cell receptor beta chain was sequenced in a study of control samples from healthy donors and cancer patients. The data were produced by immunoSEQ multiplex PCR, yet TCRdb's version contains in-frame clones alone and is incomplete. Of under 150,000 clones detected, 85% to 90% appear once; the ten largest clones hold more than 6.5%. J lost 2 bases, V lost 2 bases, and 0 bases had no gene match. CDR1 is KGHSH and CDR2 is LQKENI in the germline V gene. CDR3 length equals 14 residues. In the case of this clone: The identical CDR3 is also encoded by other nucleotide sequences in the sample.

This receptor was identified in a man over 45 with head and neck cancer. This chain links TRBV18 with TRBJ1-5; 7 bases map to TRBD1. Material: PBMCs. CDR3 loop: CASSPGTGNQPQHF. CDR3 DNA sequence: TGTGCCAGCTCACCAGGGACAGGCAATCAGCCCCAGCATTTT. Complete variable domain (other parts from reference TRBV18 and TRBJ1-5): NAGVMQNPRHLVRRRGQEARLRCSPMKGHSHVYWYRQLPEEGLKFMVYLQKENIIDESGMPKERFSAEFPKEGPSILRIQQVVRGDSAAYFCASSPGTGNQPQHFGDGTRLSIL.